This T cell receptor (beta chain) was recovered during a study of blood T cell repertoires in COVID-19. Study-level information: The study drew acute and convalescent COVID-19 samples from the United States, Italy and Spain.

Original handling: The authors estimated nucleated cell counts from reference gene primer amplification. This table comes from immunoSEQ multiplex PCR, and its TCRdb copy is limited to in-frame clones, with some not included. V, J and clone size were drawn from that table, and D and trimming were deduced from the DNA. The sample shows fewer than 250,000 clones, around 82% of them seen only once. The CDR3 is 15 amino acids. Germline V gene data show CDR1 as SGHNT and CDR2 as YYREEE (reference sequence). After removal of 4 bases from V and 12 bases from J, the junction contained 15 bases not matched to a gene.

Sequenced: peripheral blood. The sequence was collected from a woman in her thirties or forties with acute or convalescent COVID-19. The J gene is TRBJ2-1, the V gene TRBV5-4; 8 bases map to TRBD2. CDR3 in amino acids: CASSLPGREGAGQFF. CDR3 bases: TGTGCCAGCAGCCTCCCGGGACGGGAGGGCGCCGGGCAGTTCTTC.